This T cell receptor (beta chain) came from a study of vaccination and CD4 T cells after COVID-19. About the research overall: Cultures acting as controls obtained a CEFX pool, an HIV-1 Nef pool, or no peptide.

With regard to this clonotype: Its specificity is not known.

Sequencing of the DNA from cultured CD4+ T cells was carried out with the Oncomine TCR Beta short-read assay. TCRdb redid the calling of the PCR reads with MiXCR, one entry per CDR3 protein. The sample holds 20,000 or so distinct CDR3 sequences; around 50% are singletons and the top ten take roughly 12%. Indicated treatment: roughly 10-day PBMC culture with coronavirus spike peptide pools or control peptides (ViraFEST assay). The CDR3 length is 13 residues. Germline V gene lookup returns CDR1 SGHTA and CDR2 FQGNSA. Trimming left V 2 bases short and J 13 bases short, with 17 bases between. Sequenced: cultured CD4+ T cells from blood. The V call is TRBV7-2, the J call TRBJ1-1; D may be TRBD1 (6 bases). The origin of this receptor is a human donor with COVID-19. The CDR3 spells CASSLRGALRNFF. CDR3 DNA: TGTGCCAGCAGCTTAAGGGGGGCCTTGAGGAATTTCTTT.